A single sample gave rise to the 32 T cell receptor beta chains below, sequenced in a study of memory CD4+ T cells and cytomegalovirus serostatus. The sort gate was single viable CD3+CD4+CD8-CD45RO+ cells for memory CD4+ T cells. Profiling relied on immunoSEQ multiplex PCR, and the TCRdb table lists in-frame clones only, not all of them. The sample has some 95,000 clones, around 80% seen once; the top ten hold less than 4.5%. The material sequenced was memory CD4+ T cells from blood. Receptors originate from an adult in good health and CMV-seropositive.

This clone was detected only once. J is TRBJ2-5 and V is TRBV7-6, with TRBD2 matching 10 bases. There are 15 residues in the CDR3. Germline lookup yields CDR1 SGHVS and CDR2 FNYEAQ. The junction had 4 bases not matched to a gene; V was cut back by 5 bases and J by 1 base. The CDR3 region is CASSRLAGFQETQYF. Here the CDR3 DNA reads TGTGCCAGCAGCCGACTAGCGGGTTTCCAAGAGACCCAGTACTTC.

The chain recombines TRBV6-1 with TRBJ2-7, with 7 bases identical to TRBD1. Germline loops: CDR1 MNHNS, CDR2 SASEGT. Trimming at V came to 4 bases and at J to 5 bases, leaving 5 bases not matched to a gene. CDR3 length: 13 residues. CDR3 sequence: CASSGRDRDEQYF. The CDR3 DNA sequence: TGTGCCAGCAGTGGCCGGGACAGAGACGAGCAGTACTTC.

This chain uses TRBV5-1 with TRBJ2-2; D unclear. Deletions cut 2 bases from V and 6 bases from J, with 8 bases between. The CDR3 runs 13 residues. Per the germline V gene, CDR1 is SGHRS and CDR2 is YFSETQ. For the CDR3, the DNA is TGCGCCAGCAGCTTCGAAGGAGCCGGGGAGCTGTTTTTT. This encodes CASSFEGAGELFF.

J is TRBJ1-2 and V is TRBV29-1; 7 bases are a match to TRBD1. V lost 1 base to trimming and J lost 0 bases; unmatched junction nucleotides: 5. Germline V gene lookup returns CDR1 SQVTM and CDR2 ANQGSEA. The CDR3 sequence is 15 residues long. In DNA, the CDR3 is TGCAGCGTTGAAGGGGACAGCCGGACTAACTATGGCTACACCTTC. This codes for CSVEGDSRTNYGYTF.

In this sample, this clone turned up once. The rearrangement uses TRBV18 and TRBJ2-5; D not resolved. V was pared by 2 bases and J by 4 bases, with 8 bases between. The CDR3 runs to 13 residues. Germline V gives CDR1 KGHSH, CDR2 LQKENI. CDR3 loop: CASSPGSGETQYF. CDR3 DNA sequence: TGTGCCAGCTCACCAGGGTCAGGAGAGACCCAGTACTTC.

A single count supports this clone. The rearrangement links TRBV28 to TRBJ2-7; D not resolved. CDR1 is MDHEN and CDR2 is SYDVKM in the germline V gene. The CDR3 length is 12 residues. V lost 2 bases and J lost 2, with 4 bases in between. CDR3 region: CASSLRTYEQYF. Written as DNA, the CDR3 is TGTGCCAGCAGTTTACGGACCTACGAGCAGTACTTC.

The chain is built from TRBV5-4 and TRBJ2-7, with D maybe TRBD1 (5 bases). In germline, CDR1 is SGHNT, CDR2 YYREEE (reference sequence). The CDR3 spans 14 residues. The V and J ends lost 2 bases and 2 bases respectively, with 11 bases between them. The CDR3 bases are TGTGCCAGCAGCTTTTCCAAGGGGACCTACGAGCAGTACTTC. Its protein is CASSFSKGTYEQYF.

V is TRBV5-1 and J is TRBJ2-5, with 7 bases aligning to TRBD1. This CDR3 is 15 amino acids long. V trimming: 0 bases; J trimming: 4 bases; junction bases outside the gene matches: 6. Germline CDR1 reads SGHRS; CDR2 reads YFSETQ. This chain's CDR3 is CASSLGRQGLETQYF. In DNA, the CDR3 is TGCGCCAGCAGCTTGGGCCGACAGGGCCTAGAGACCCAGTACTTC. Looking up the rest from reference TRBV5-1 and TRBJ2-5 gives the full variable domain: KAGVTQTPRYLIKTRGQQVTLSCSPISGHRSVSWYQQTPGQGLQFLFEYFSETQRNKGNFPGRFSGRQFSNSRSEMNVSTLELGDSALYLCASSLGRQGLETQYFGPGTRLLVL.

The rearrangement joins TRBV5-6 to TRBJ2-1; D tentatively fits TRBD1 or TRBD2 (5 bases each). V gave up 7 bases and J gave up 6 bases, with 17 bases separating them. Germline CDR1 SGHDT, CDR2 YYEEEE. The length of the CDR3 is 14 residues. CDR3 protein: CASEPGRKTNEQFF. As DNA, the CDR3 is TGTGCCAGCGAACCGGGACGGAAGACCAATGAGCAGTTCTTC.

This clone was recorded once. This chain links TRBV5-1 with TRBJ1-4; D gene uncertain. This CDR3 spans 15 amino acids. Trimming removed 1 base from V and 8 bases from J, with 15 bases in between. Germline loops: CDR1 SGHRS, CDR2 YFSETQ. The CDR3 loop is CASSLSAPEKEKLFF. For the CDR3, the DNA is TGCGCCAGCAGCTTGTCAGCACCGGAGAAGGAAAAACTGTTTTTT.

The chain uses TRBV19 and TRBJ2-7, with a weak D call TRBD2 (5 bases). Trimming left V 1 base short and J 1 base short, with 8 bases between. The CDR3 consists of 14 residues. Germline loops: CDR1 LNHDA, CDR2 SQIVND (reference sequence). In DNA, the CDR3 is TGTGCCAGTAGTATAGGCGGGCGGTCCTACGAGCAGTACTTC. Translated: CASSIGGRSYEQYF.

In nucleotides, the CDR3 is TGCAGCGTTCGTGAGCCTCAAGAGACCCAGTACTTC. This gives the protein CSVREPQETQYF. The gene calls are TRBV29-1 and TRBJ2-5; no clear D gene. The ends were cut back, 5 bases at V and 2 bases at J, with 9 bases in the middle. The CDR3 totals 12 residues. Germline CDR1 is SQVTM and CDR2 is ANQGSEA.

This clone was seen only a few times. The chain links TRBV5-4 to TRBJ2-5, with TRBD1 matching over 7 bases. The trim removed 5 bases at V and 2 bases at J, leaving 9 bases unmatched. The CDR3 runs to 15 residues. From germline, CDR1 is SGHNT and CDR2 YYREEE (reference sequence). CDR3 sequence reads: CASRDRARGQETQYF. CDR3 bases: TGTGCCAGCAGAGACAGGGCAAGGGGACAAGAGACCCAGTACTTC.

V and J are TRBV25-1 and TRBJ1-4; D ambiguous. The germline V gene has CDR1 MGHDK and CDR2 SYGVNS. Deletions cut 8 bases from V and 4 bases from J, with 5 bases between. This CDR3 has 11 residues. In DNA form, the CDR3 reads TGTGCCAGCGGCTTTAATGAAAAACTGTTTTTT. Translation gives CASGFNEKLFF.

This rearrangement joins TRBV5-4 to TRBJ2-1, with 8 positions matching TRBD2. V gave up 3 bases and J gave up 1 base; unmatched junction bases: 3. There are 15 residues in the CDR3. Germline V gene lookup returns CDR1 SGHNT and CDR2 YYREEE (reference sequence). This chain's CDR3 is CASSSSGGSYNEQFF. In nucleotides, the CDR3 is TGTGCCAGCAGCTCCAGCGGGGGTTCCTACAATGAGCAGTTCTTC.

J is TRBJ2-7 and V is TRBV7-2; D call uncertain. With 2 bases removed from V and 1 base from J, the gap between germline ends came to 12 bases. Germline values: CDR1 SGHTA, CDR2 FQGNSA. This CDR3 has 15 amino acids. The CDR3 spells CASSLTSVGSYEQYF. The CDR3 nucleotides are TGTGCCAGCAGCTTAACCAGCGTCGGATCCTACGAGCAGTACTTC. The variable domain in full, completed from reference TRBV7-2 and TRBJ2-7, reads GAGVSQSPSNKVTEKGKDVELRCDPISGHTALYWYRQSLGQGLEFLIYFQGNSAPDKSGLPSDRFSAERTGGSVSTLTIQRTQQEDSAVYLCASSLTSVGSYEQYFGPGTRLTVT.

The V and J genes are TRBV7-9 and TRBJ2-3; no clear D. V dropped 2 bases and J dropped 2 bases, with 8 bases sitting between them. This CDR3 is built from 14 residues. Germline-derived CDR1 and CDR2 are SEHNR and FQNEAQ (reference sequence). CDR3 bases: TGTGCCAGCAGCTTAATTTCCGTCACAGATACGCAGTATTTT. Amino acids: CASSLISVTDTQYF.

As DNA, the CDR3 is TGTGCCAGCAGTTTATTCGACTATGGCTACACCTTC. Its translation is CASSLFDYGYTF. The chain links TRBV28 to TRBJ1-2; unclear D gene. From germline, CDR1 is MDHEN and CDR2 SYDVKM. With 1 base removed from V and 3 bases from J, the gap between germline ends came to 3 bases. The CDR3 is made up of 12 amino acids.

V gene TRBV7-9 combines with J gene TRBJ2-5; TRBD1 aligns across 9 bases. The CDR3 loop spans 15 amino acids. Germline values: CDR1 SEHNR, CDR2 FQNEAQ (reference sequence). The V gene end was trimmed by 6 bases and the J gene end by 5 bases; junction bases not matched to a gene: 10. DNA for the CDR3: TGTGCCAGCAGTACTACAGGGGGCATGACGGAGACCCAGTACTTC. Its translation is CASSTTGGMTETQYF. The full variable domain, rest sourced from reference TRBV7-9 and TRBJ2-5, is DTGVSQNPRHKITKRGQNVTFRCDPISEHNRLYWYRQTLGQGPEFLTYFQNEAQLEKSRLLSDRFSAERPKGSFSTLEIQRTEQGDSAMYLCASSTTGGMTETQYFGPGTRLLVL.

The chain carries TRBV29-1 and TRBJ2-3; D might be TRBD1 or TRBD2, each matching 6 bases. Germline-derived CDR1 and CDR2 are SQVTM and ANQGSEA. This CDR3 is built from 16 residues. Trimming left V 7 bases short and J 2 bases short, with 22 bases between. CDR3 sequence: CSGLGAERAATDTQYF. CDR3 DNA: TGCAGCGGGTTGGGGGCTGAGCGGGCGGCCACAGATACGCAGTATTTT.

This chain connects TRBV7-2 to TRBJ2-7, with D perhaps matching TRBD1 or TRBD2 (5 bases each). CDR1 and CDR2 (germline): SGHTA, FQGNSA. The V and J ends lost 2 bases and 2 bases respectively, with 13 bases between them. The CDR3 is 15 residues long. The CDR3 protein is CASSLNGLGAYEQYF. In nucleotides, the CDR3 is TGTGCCAGCAGCTTAAACGGACTGGGGGCCTACGAGCAGTACTTC. Combining the CDR3 with reference TRBV7-2 and TRBJ2-7 gives the whole variable domain GAGVSQSPSNKVTEKGKDVELRCDPISGHTALYWYRQSLGQGLEFLIYFQGNSAPDKSGLPSDRFSAERTGGSVSTLTIQRTQQEDSAVYLCASSLNGLGAYEQYFGPGTRLTVT.

Details on this clone: One end of the junction varies from germline; a read error may be responsible. The chain joins TRBV7-7 to TRBJ2-1; 8 bases fit TRBD2. Germline V lookup: CDR1 SSHAT, CDR2 FNYEAQ (reference sequence). The CDR3 is 15 residues long. The CDR3 coding sequence is TGTGCTAGCAGCTCCCAAAGCGGGAGAGCCTATGAGCAGTTCTTC. Protein product: CASSSQSGRAYEQFF.

The V call is TRBV29-1, the J call TRBJ2-5; a weak D match, TRBD2 (6 bases). V was clipped by 7 bases and J by 0 bases, with 12 bases between them. This CDR3 contains 13 residues. Germline loops: CDR1 SQVTM, CDR2 ANQGSEA. CDR3 region: CSAARDYQETQYF. The CDR3 DNA follows: TGCAGCGCTGCCCGGGACTACCAAGAGACCCAGTACTTC.

This clone was recorded only once. The chain is built from TRBV28 and TRBJ1-2, with D maybe TRBD1 (5 bases). Germline V gene sequence: CDR1 MDHEN, CDR2 SYDVKM. V was trimmed by 6 bases and J by 1 base, leaving 15 bases between them. The length of the CDR3 is 15 residues. The CDR3 nucleotides read TGTGCCAGCAGCCGTGGGGGGAACATTAACTATGGCTACACCTTC. Translating gives CASSRGGNINYGYTF.

The genes are TRBV5-1 and TRBJ2-1; 7 bases are a match to TRBD1. Germline CDR1 reads SGHRS; CDR2 reads YFSETQ. CDR3 size: 15 residues. Trimming at V came to 0 bases and at J to 8 bases, leaving 8 bases not matched to a gene. The CDR3 DNA reads as TGCGCCAGCAGCTTGGGTAGCAGGGGGTATGATGAGCAGTTCTTC. It is translated as CASSLGSRGYDEQFF.

A single count supports this clone. The rearrangement uses TRBV30 and TRBJ1-2; D may be TRBD1 (5 bases). V lost 0 bases to trimming and J lost 4 bases, with 9 bases between them. The CDR3 runs to 13 residues. CDR1 is GTSNPN and CDR2 is SVGIG in the germline V gene (reference sequence). The CDR3 nucleotides are TGTGCCTGGAGTGTACTTAGGGGCTATGGCTACACCTTC. Encoded protein: CAWSVLRGYGYTF.

The V call is TRBV5-1, the J call TRBJ1-2; D remains ambiguous. CDR1 and CDR2 (germline): SGHRS, YFSETQ. This CDR3 is built from 13 residues. The ends were cut back, 0 bases at V and 8 bases at J, with 11 bases in the middle. CDR3 bases: TGCGCCAGCAGCTTGGGACCTCCCGGGGGCTACACCTTC. Amino acids: CASSLGPPGGYTF.

Of note for this clone: A junction boundary mismatches the germline segment, possibly from a read error. The chain combines TRBV6-4 with TRBJ2-1, with 11 bases fitting TRBD2. Germline assignment: CDR1 MRHNA and CDR2 SNTAGT. This CDR3 spans 12 amino acids. The DNA of the CDR3 is TGTGCCAGCAGTGGACCGACTAGCGGGATTCTCTTC. It codes for CASSGPTSGILF.

Remarks on this clone: The germline gene is not matched at one end of the junction; a read error may be the cause. This chain joins TRBV28 and TRBJ2-1; 9 positions agree with TRBD2. Germline lookup yields CDR1 MDHEN and CDR2 SYDVKM. This CDR3 contains 16 residues. The CDR3 DNA reads TGTGCCAGCAGTCTCCCGGGTAGCGGGAGTTACATTGAGCAGTTCTTC. Translated: CASSLPGSGSYIEQFF.

This chain uses TRBV6-4 with TRBJ1-1; a possible D gene is TRBD1 (5 bases). CDR1 is MRHNA, CDR2 SNTAGT, per germline. Between the trimmed V and J ends, which lost 0 bases and 5 bases, there was a span of 10 bases. The CDR3 has 14 amino acids. CDR3 nucleotide sequence: TGTGCCAGCAGTGACTCTTTCAGGGCGACTGAAGCTTTCTTT. It translates to CASSDSFRATEAFF.

This chain joins TRBV28 and TRBJ1-2; maybe TRBD1 (5 bases). The V end was cut by 6 bases, the J end by 2 bases, with 13 bases between. The germline V gene has CDR1 MDHEN and CDR2 SYDVKM. This CDR3 has 14 amino acids. The CDR3 spells CASRGPPPNYGYTF. CDR3 nucleotides: TGTGCCAGCAGGGGACCCCCCCCAAACTATGGCTACACCTTC.

This clone was seen once. This chain uses TRBV10-3 with TRBJ2-3; 9 nucleotides agree with TRBD1. This CDR3 region has 17 residues. The germline V gene has CDR1 ENHRY and CDR2 SYGVKD. After removal of 7 bases from V and 0 bases from J, the junction contained 11 bases not matched to a gene. The CDR3 here is CAITRDREGGSTDTQYF. The CDR3 DNA reads as TGTGCCATCACCAGGGACAGGGAGGGGGGGAGCACAGATACGCAGTATTTT.